This T cell receptor (beta chain) was sequenced in a study of T cell responses to AZD1222 COVID-19 vaccine. The CDR3 is 16 amino acids. The method was immunoSEQ multiplex PCR; TCRdb's version includes in-frame clones alone and lacks a portion of them. The data contain 130,000 or so clones, about 94% of them singletons. Study conclusions and caveats: There were repertoire samples only from the period after the peak T cell response.

Points on this clone: Its antigen is as yet unknown.

The chain has TRBV21-1 and TRBJ2-1; no DNA check was done on the table's D call, TRBD2. TRBV21-1 is designated a pseudogene. The material was peripheral blood, obtained on day 0 of AZD1222 vaccination. The receptor comes from an adult in good health. The CDR3: CASSIILAGGVDEQFF. The CDR3 bases are TGTGCCAGCAGCATAATTTTAGCGGGAGGGGTGGATGAGCAGTTCTTC.